A single sample is the source of the 18 T cell receptor beta chains below, sequenced in a study of blood T cell repertoires in COVID-19. The method was immunoSEQ multiplex PCR; TCRdb's version includes in-frame clones alone and lacks a portion of them. Of roughly 51,000 clones detected, roughly nine tenths appear once; the ten largest clones hold about 7%. Sequences were obtained from peripheral blood. These receptors came from a woman in her sixties or seventies with active or convalescent COVID-19.

The V call is TRBV3-1 (or the pseudogene TRBV3-2), the J call TRBJ1-2; D not certain. The germline V and J ends were trimmed by 4 bases and 5 bases, with 5 bases remaining between them. From germline, CDR1 is LGHDT and CDR2 YNNKEL (reference sequence). The CDR3 covers 11 residues. CDR3 nucleotide sequence: TGTGCCAGCAGCCCCGGGTATGGCTACACCTTC. Protein product: CASSPGYGYTF.

This clone was picked up a small number of times. This sequence joins TRBV2 and TRBJ1-5; 7 bases fit TRBD1. Unmatched junction bases numbered 2, after V lost 5 bases and J lost 4 bases. CDR1 is SNHLY, CDR2 FYNNEI, per germline. This CDR3 is built from 13 residues. This CDR3 is CASSQGGNQPQHF. CDR3 DNA sequence: TGTGCCAGCAGTCAGGGGGGTAATCAGCCCCAGCATTTT. The full variable domain, in which reference TRBV2 and TRBJ1-5 provide the parts outside the CDR3, is EPEVTQTPSHQVTQMGQEVILRCVPISNHLYFYWYRQILGQKVEFLVSFYNNEISEKSEIFDDQFSVERPDGSNFTLKIRSTKLEDSAMYFCASSQGGNQPQHFGDGTRLSIL.

CDR3 sequence: CASSYGGKMFGYTF. The CDR3 nucleotides are TGTGCCAGCAGTTACGGGGGGAAGATGTTTGGCTACACCTTC. This chain links TRBV6-5 with TRBJ1-2, with a weak D call TRBD1 (5 bases). This CDR3 region has 14 residues. Germline-derived CDR1 and CDR2 are MNHEY and SVGAGI. Trimming pared 2 bases from V and 7 bases from J, leaving 14 bases between.

The chain couples TRBV6-4 to TRBJ1-5; D is unclear. The CDR3 is 13 amino acids. V was cut by 9 bases and J by 4 bases, with 13 bases left in between. The V gene's germline CDR1 is MRHNA and CDR2 SNTAGT. CDR3 protein: CARAVTLNQPQHF. In nucleotides, the CDR3 is TGTGCCAGGGCGGTGACCTTAAATCAGCCCCAGCATTTT.

The chain joins TRBV21-1 to TRBJ1-2; TRBD1, the table's D call, was not compared with the DNA. TRBV21-1 is given as a pseudogene. The CDR3 spans 15 residues. CDR3 sequence reads: CASSAFAGRVYGYTF. CDR3 nucleotide sequence: TGTGCCAGCAGCGCCTTTGCAGGCAGGGTCTATGGCTACACCTTC.

This rearrangement joins TRBV25-1 to TRBJ1-2; TRBD1 matches 12 bases. The CDR3 contains 15 residues. J gave up 4 bases and V 2 bases, and 2 bases lay outside the gene matches. Per germline, CDR1 MGHDK and CDR2 SYGVNS. The CDR3 DNA sequence: TGTGCCAGCAGTGAAGGGACAGGGGGCGTCTATGGCTACACCTTC. This gives the protein CASSEGTGGVYGYTF.

The rearrangement links TRBV6-5 to TRBJ2-7; 9 bases are a match to TRBD1. Germline V gene lookup returns CDR1 MNHEY and CDR2 SVGAGI. This CDR3 comprises 15 residues. Trimming at V came to 7 bases and at J to 3 bases, leaving 10 bases not matched to a gene. The CDR3 nucleotides read TGTGCCAGCAATGGGGGCGGGACAGGGAACTACGAGCAGTACTTC. Its translation: CASNGGGTGNYEQYF.

This chain links TRBV5-1 with TRBJ2-3, with D unclear. This CDR3 comprises 14 residues. Germline V CDR1 and CDR2: SGHRS, YFSETQ. V was shortened by 1 base and J by 0 bases, with 6 bases between the two germline ends. The CDR3 sequence is CASSLLASTDTQYF. The DNA for the CDR3 is TGCGCCAGCAGCTTGTTAGCTAGCACAGATACGCAGTATTTT.

The rearrangement uses TRBV28 and TRBJ1-1; weak D call: TRBD1 (5 bases). The CDR3 has 13 residues. V was cut by 4 bases and J by 5 bases, with 11 bases left in between. Germline V gene sequence: CDR1 MDHEN, CDR2 SYDVKM. In DNA form, the CDR3 reads TGTGCCAGCAGTTGGAGGGGATGGACTGAAGCTTTCTTT. It yields the protein CASSWRGWTEAFF.

This clone was observed a few times. This chain uses TRBV6-6 with TRBJ2-2; 9 bases map to TRBD1. The V and J ends lost 5 bases and 4 bases, in that order; junction bases with no gene match: 14. Germline loops: CDR1 MNHNY, CDR2 SVGAGI (reference sequence). This CDR3 has 18 amino acids. The CDR3 protein is CASSHRYPRQGGTGELFF. For the CDR3, the DNA is TGTGCCAGCAGTCACCGGTATCCCCGACAGGGGGGCACCGGGGAGCTGTTTTTT.

The J gene is TRBJ1-3, the V gene TRBV9; TRBD1 agrees at 10 bases. The germline CDR1 and CDR2 sequences are SGDLS and YYNGEE. The CDR3 totals 15 residues. V was clipped by 2 bases and J by 2 bases; unmatched bases: 1. The CDR3 loop is CASSVGTGAGNTIYF. CDR3 nucleotides: TGTGCCAGCAGCGTCGGGACAGGGGCTGGAAACACCATATATTTT. Based on the CDR3 plus reference TRBV9 and TRBJ1-3, the full variable domain is DSGVTQTPKHLITATGQRVTLRCSPRSGDLSVYWYQQSLDQGLQFLIQYYNGEERAKGNILERFSAQQFPDLHSELNLSSLELGDSALYFCASSVGTGAGNTIYFGEGSWLTVV.

The genes are TRBV7-9 and TRBJ2-3; D gene unclear. V lost 2 bases, J lost 0 bases, and 6 bases lay in between. Germline V gene lookup returns CDR1 SEHNR and CDR2 FQNEAQ (reference sequence). CDR3 size: 14 residues. The CDR3 protein is CASSLTTSTDTQYF. The CDR3 DNA is TGTGCCAGCAGCTTAACGACTAGCACAGATACGCAGTATTTT. Using reference TRBV7-9 and TRBJ2-3 for the parts outside the CDR3, the full variable domain is DTGVSQNPRHKITKRGQNVTFRCDPISEHNRLYWYRQTLGQGPEFLTYFQNEAQLEKSRLLSDRFSAERPKGSFSTLEIQRTEQGDSAMYLCASSLTTSTDTQYFGPGTRLTVL.

This chain connects TRBV9 to TRBJ1-2; D is unresolved. CDR1 and CDR2 (germline): SGDLS, YYNGEE. The CDR3 runs to 15 residues. V lost 0 bases to trimming and J lost 4 bases, with 13 bases between them. CDR3 region: CASSVAAATAYGYTF. The CDR3 DNA reads TGTGCCAGCAGCGTAGCGGCCGCTACAGCCTATGGCTACACCTTC.

The DNA of the CDR3 is TGCGCCAGCAGCTGGGGGGACAGGGTGCAGACCCAGTACTTC. Translating gives CASSWGDRVQTQYF. The chain carries TRBV5-1 and TRBJ2-5; 9 bases match TRBD1. J was trimmed by 6 bases and V by 3 bases; bases with no gene match: 6. The germline V gene encodes CDR1 SGHRS and CDR2 YFSETQ. This CDR3 has 14 amino acids. The whole variable domain, remainder taken from reference TRBV5-1 and TRBJ2-5, is KAGVTQTPRYLIKTRGQQVTLSCSPISGHRSVSWYQQTPGQGLQFLFEYFSETQRNKGNFPGRFSGRQFSNSRSEMNVSTLELGDSALYLCASSWGDRVQTQYFGPGTRLLVL.

The rearrangement joins TRBV4-3 to TRBJ1-3; D perhaps matches TRBD1 (5 bases). There are 19 residues in the CDR3. V was shortened by 0 bases and J by 4 bases, with 22 bases between the two germline ends. CDR1 and CDR2 from the germline V gene are LGHNA and YSLEER. This chain's CDR3 is CASSQEPPKGLFGGNTIYF. DNA of the CDR3: TGCGCCAGCAGCCAAGAACCCCCCAAGGGACTCTTCGGAGGAAACACCATATATTTT.

The chain uses TRBV9 and TRBJ2-7, with a weak D call TRBD1 (5 bases). Trimming pared 4 bases from V and 0 bases from J, leaving 11 bases between. The V gene's germline CDR1 is SGDLS and CDR2 YYNGEE. The CDR3 length is 14 residues. CDR3 DNA: TGTGCCAGCAGCCCACAGGTCGGCTCCTACGAGCAGTACTTC. Amino acids: CASSPQVGSYEQYF. Full variable domain (rest looked up from reference TRBV9 and TRBJ2-7): DSGVTQTPKHLITATGQRVTLRCSPRSGDLSVYWYQQSLDQGLQFLIQYYNGEERAKGNILERFSAQQFPDLHSELNLSSLELGDSALYFCASSPQVGSYEQYFGPGTRLTVT.

The chain combines TRBV30 with TRBJ1-2, with TRBD1 as a possible D gene (6 bases). Trimming shortened V by 0 bases and J by 4 bases, and 9 bases separated the two germline ends. CDR3 length: 13 residues. CDR1 GTSNPN and CDR2 SVGIG come from the germline V gene (reference sequence). CDR3 loop: CAWSVQGTYGYTF. The DNA of the CDR3 is TGTGCCTGGAGTGTACAGGGAACCTATGGCTACACCTTC. Filled out from reference TRBV30 and TRBJ1-2, the complete variable domain reads SQTIHQWPATLVQPVGSPLSLECTVEGTSNPNLYWYRQAAGRGLQLLFYSVGIGQISSEVPQNLSASRPQDRQFILSSKKLLLSDSGFYLCAWSVQGTYGYTFGSGTRLTVV.

The chain couples TRBV7-9 to TRBJ2-1, with TRBD2 matching over 13 bases. The V gene end was trimmed by 0 bases and the J gene end by 7 bases; junction bases not matched to a gene: 0. CDR3 length equals 15 residues. CDR1 is SEHNR and CDR2 is FQNEAQ in the germline V gene (reference sequence). CDR3: CASSLALAGGNEQFF. CDR3 in DNA: TGTGCCAGCAGCTTAGCACTAGCGGGAGGGAATGAGCAGTTCTTC.